A single T cell receptor beta chain is shown here with its context. Antigen specificity is unknown. Both 60 Vbeta primers and 13 Jbeta primers went into the PCR. Generated by immunoSEQ multiplex PCR, the TCRdb table keeps only in-frame clones and is missing some. The sample has approximately 140,000 clones; 75% to 80% are singletons. This specimen belongs to a study of cytomegalovirus exposure and HLA in healthy donors. Study details: Unique TCRs from HLA-typed donors, about 78 million of them, were held in an early data release.

General study results and limits: The study found most TCR sequences rare, yet found some public TCRs in many donors.

V lost 4 bases, J lost 0 bases, and 5 bases stayed unmatched. The germline V gene has CDR1 MDHEN and CDR2 SYDVKM. There are 17 residues in the CDR3. The rearrangement links TRBV28 to TRBJ2-6, with TRBD1 matching 8 bases. The sequenced material came from PBMCs. The source is a woman in her 50s in good health and CMV-seronegative. The CDR3 is CASSSGTGNSGANVLTF. DNA for the CDR3: TGTGCCAGCAGTTCCGGGACAGGAAACTCTGGGGCCAACGTCCTGACTTTC.